The sample holds many counts of the clone carrying this T cell receptor (beta chain). Its antigen is unknown. The record originates from a study of T-cell reconstitution after alpha-beta-depleted transplantation in children. Broader study findings: The origin of alpha-beta T cells about two months after transplant was reportedly several hundred expanded graft clones. A year post-transplant, T-cell counts and diversity derived mostly from newly produced T cells.

The length of the CDR3 is 17 residues. CDR1 and CDR2 (germline): SEHNR, FQNEAQ (reference sequence). With V trimmed by 4 bases and J by 6 bases, 10 bases remained unmatched. Molecular barcoding with unique molecular identifiers was used for the TCRbeta library. MiXCR, applied by TCRdb to the PCR reads, yields one record per CDR3 protein. The sample lists some 200,000 distinct CDR3 sequences; roughly 6.3% were seen once. This chain connects TRBV7-9 to TRBJ2-3, with 13 positions matching TRBD2. This receptor was taken from a girl under three years old with combined immunodeficiency, due to receive a stem cell transplant. Sequences were derived from PBMCs, sampled before TCRalphabeta/CD19-depleted stem cell transplant. CDR3 sequence reads: CASSSGLAGAPLDTQYF. The CDR3 nucleotides are TGTGCCAGCAGCTCTGGACTAGCGGGGGCGCCTCTGGATACGCAGTATTTT.